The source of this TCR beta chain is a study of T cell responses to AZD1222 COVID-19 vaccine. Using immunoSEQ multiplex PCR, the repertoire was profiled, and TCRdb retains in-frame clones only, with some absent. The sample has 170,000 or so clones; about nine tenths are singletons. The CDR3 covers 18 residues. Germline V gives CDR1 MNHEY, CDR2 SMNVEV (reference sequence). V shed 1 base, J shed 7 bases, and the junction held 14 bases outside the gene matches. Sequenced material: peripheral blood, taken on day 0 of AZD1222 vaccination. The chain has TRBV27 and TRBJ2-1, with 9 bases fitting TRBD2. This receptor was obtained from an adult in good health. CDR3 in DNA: TGTGCCAGCAGTTTATTTTTGGCTAGCGGGACAACTTTGAATGAGCAGTTCTTC. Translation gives CASSLFLASGTTLNEQFF.